This T cell receptor beta chain was identified during a study of graft-versus-host responses after intestinal transplantation (dated by TCRdb to about 2021). In terms of the full investigation: The transplants that recipients received were multivisceral, liver-intestinal, or isolated intestinal. All recipients received anti-thymocyte globulin induction followed by maintenance tacrolimus and steroids for 3 to 4 years. Bulk TCR-beta CDR3 sequencing was used to track graft-versus-host and host-versus-graft alloreactive T cell clones in the graft, circulation and bone marrow after intestinal transplantation. Alloreactive clones were identified by sequencing pre-transplant mixed lymphocyte reaction products and comparing them with unstimulated pre-transplant donor and recipient T cells. A cohort of 24 intestinal transplant recipients, including one retransplant, was enrolled, and a few patients lacking pretransplant specimens were excluded. Donor T cell macrochimerism was defined as a peak of at least 4% donor T cells among recipient peripheral blood mononuclear cells. Samples from a few later patients were sequenced in-house on an Illumina MiSeq with MiXCR processing rather than by the commercial service.

The receptor library was made with the immunoSEQ multiplex PCR assay. In most patients, genomic DNA was isolated using the Qiagen DNeasy Blood and Tissue Kit and sent frozen to Adaptive Biotechnologies for TCR sequencing. High-throughput TCR-beta CDR3 sequencing of genomic DNA from most patients was performed by Adaptive Biotechnologies. The study's own analysis went as follows. Adaptive's ImmunoSEQ software supplied the TCR sequencing data for more than 15 patients, while MiXCR and VDJtools were used to process three other patients. To correct CD4 versus CD8 sorting errors, any sequence found in both subsets at a frequency ratio below 5:1 was removed. CDR3 nucleotide sequences shared between donor and recipient were removed because the origin of such sequences could not be assigned. Alloreactive clones required at least 2-fold expansion over unstimulated cells and minimum CFSE-low frequency of 0.002% (template counts) or 0.001% (read counts). Clones were considered mappable if detected in sequenced pre-transplant spleen, lymph node, or MLR CFSE-low populations of the donor or recipient. Cumulative frequency of alloreactive clones was calculated as a percentage of all sequences weighted by copy number. As stored in TCRdb, this immuneACCESS dataset retains in-frame rearrangements with V and J assigned. A fraction of the clones does not appear; measured against another copy, unresolved V genes explain less than half of the discrepancy, and the remainder lacks a known reason. That table is the source of V, J and clone size, and D and trimming were worked out from the DNA. This sample lists about 120,000 clones; 85% to 95% were detected once. Around 0.12% of the sample is taken by the ten largest.

Reading the label with the study, this specimen's time point is: cells obtained before transplantation from donor or recipient. CD3+CD4+ and CD3+CD8+ populations were FACS-sorted from unstimulated pre-transplant donor and recipient cells taken from spleen or lymph nodes. Trimming removed 2 bases from V and 3 bases from J; the gene matches leave 3 bases unexplained. Its CDR3 holds 14 amino acids, cysteine through phenylalanine. The kept DNA is CDR3 alone, 42 bases in frame from the first base. From the germline V gene, CDR1 is MNHEY and CDR2 is SVGAGI. What the work shows at the level of the full study, not this receptor alone: In the allografts of patients with donor T cell macrochimerism, GvH to HvG T cell clonal ratios were high. The conclusions were limited by the relatively low number and heterogeneity of the intestinal transplant patients. Early after transplant, peak levels of circulating GvH clones were found to be associated with declines in HvG clones. GvH clones turned up in recipient bone marrow, with some appearing earlier in ileal mucosa or blood, a pattern consistent with an intestinal mucosal origin.

Remarks on this clone: What this receptor recognizes is not known. No much larger clonotype is one base removed from it; base qualities were not supplied.

Sequenced here: unstimulated CD4+ T cells sorted from spleen or lymph node cells, sampled before intestinal transplant. The chain couples TRBV6-5 to TRBJ1-1, and 7 junction bases match TRBD1. This sequence originates from a human donor who received an intestinal transplant. The nucleotide sequence reads as follows: TGTGCCAGCAGTTACGGCACAGGGGACACTGAAGCTTTCTTT. Its translation reads: CASSYGTGDTEAFF.